Listed here is a single T cell receptor beta chain. This specimen belongs to a study of blood T cell repertoires in COVID-19. Assay: immunoSEQ multiplex PCR; the TCRdb copy retains only in-frame clones and omits some. The repertoire holds fewer than 450,000 clones, with about 90% as singletons. The CDR3 sequence is 14 residues long. CDR1 is SQVTM, CDR2 ANQGSEA, per germline. Deletions cut 0 bases from V and 0 bases from J, with 6 bases between. The rearrangement uses TRBV29-1 and TRBJ1-3; D unresolved. This sequence was found in a woman aged 70 to 79 with COVID-19, enrolled during active disease. Specimen: peripheral blood. This CDR3 reads CSVEDGGSGNTIYF. In nucleotides, the CDR3 is TGCAGCGTTGAAGATGGAGGCTCTGGAAACACCATATATTTT.